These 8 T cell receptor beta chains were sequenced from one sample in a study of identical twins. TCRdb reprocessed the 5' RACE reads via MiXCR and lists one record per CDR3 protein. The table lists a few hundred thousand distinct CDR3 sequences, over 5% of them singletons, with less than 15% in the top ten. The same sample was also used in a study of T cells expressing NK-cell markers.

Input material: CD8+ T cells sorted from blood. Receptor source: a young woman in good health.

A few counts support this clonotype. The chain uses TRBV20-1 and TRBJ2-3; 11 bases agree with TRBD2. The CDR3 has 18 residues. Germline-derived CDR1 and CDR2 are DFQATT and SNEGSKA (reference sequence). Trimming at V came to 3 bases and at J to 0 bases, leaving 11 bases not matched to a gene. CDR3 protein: CSASPTLAGGLSTDTQYF. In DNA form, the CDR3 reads TGCAGTGCTAGCCCAACCCTAGCGGGGGGATTAAGCACAGATACGCAGTATTTT.

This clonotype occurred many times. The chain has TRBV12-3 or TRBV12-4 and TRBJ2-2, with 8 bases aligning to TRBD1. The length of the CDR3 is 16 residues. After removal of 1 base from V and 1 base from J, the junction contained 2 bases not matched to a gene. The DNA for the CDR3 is TGTGCCAGCAGTTTAGGGGACAGGCTGAACACCGGGGAGCTGTTTTTT. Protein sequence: CASSLGDRLNTGELFF.

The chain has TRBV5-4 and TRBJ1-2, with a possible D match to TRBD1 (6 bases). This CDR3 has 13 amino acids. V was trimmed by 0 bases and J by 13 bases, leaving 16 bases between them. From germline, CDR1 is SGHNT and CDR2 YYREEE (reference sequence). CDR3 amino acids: CASSLGWTDMRTF. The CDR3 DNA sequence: TGTGCCAGCAGCTTGGGTTGGACAGACATGCGCACCTTC.

The DNA of the CDR3 is TGCGCCAGCAGCTTAAGACCGAACACTGAAGCTTTCTTT. It codes for CASSLRPNTEAFF. The chain recombines TRBV5-1 with TRBJ1-1, with no clear D. V was cut by 2 bases and J by 1 base, with 6 bases left in between. This CDR3 has 13 amino acids. Germline V lookup: CDR1 SGHRS, CDR2 YFSETQ.

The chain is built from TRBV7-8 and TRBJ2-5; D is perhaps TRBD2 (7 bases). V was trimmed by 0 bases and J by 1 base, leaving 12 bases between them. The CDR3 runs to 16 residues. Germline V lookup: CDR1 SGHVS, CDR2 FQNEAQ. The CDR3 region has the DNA TGTGCCAGCAGCTTAGCGGGGGCTAGCGGCCAAGAGACCCAGTACTTC. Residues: CASSLAGASGQETQYF.

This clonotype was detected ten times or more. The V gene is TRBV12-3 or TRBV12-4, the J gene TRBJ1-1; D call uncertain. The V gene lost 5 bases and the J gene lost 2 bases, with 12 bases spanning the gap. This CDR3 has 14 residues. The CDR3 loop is CASSPLTGNTEAFF. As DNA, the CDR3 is TGTGCCAGCAGTCCCCTTACCGGAAACACTGAAGCTTTCTTT.

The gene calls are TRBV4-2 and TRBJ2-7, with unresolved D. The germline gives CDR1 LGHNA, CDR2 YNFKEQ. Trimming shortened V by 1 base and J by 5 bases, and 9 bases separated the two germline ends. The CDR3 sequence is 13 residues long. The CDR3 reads CASSQALKHEQYF. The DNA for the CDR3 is TGTGCCAGCAGCCAAGCTTTAAAGCACGAGCAGTACTTC.

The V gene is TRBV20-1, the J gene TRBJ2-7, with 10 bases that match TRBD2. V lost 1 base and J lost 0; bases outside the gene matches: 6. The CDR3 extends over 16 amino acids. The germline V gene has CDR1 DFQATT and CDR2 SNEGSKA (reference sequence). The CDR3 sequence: CSARGSGGPLSYEQYF. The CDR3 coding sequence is TGCAGTGCTAGAGGTAGCGGGGGGCCCCTCTCCTACGAGCAGTACTTC.